Following are 18 T cell receptor beta chains from one sample sequenced in a study of somatic mutations in cytotoxic T cells in rheumatoid arthritis. TCRdb's table, derived via immunoSEQ multiplex PCR, lists solely in-frame clones and lacks some. The sample holds about 12,000 clones, approximately 74% seen once. The sequencing input was CD8+ T cells sorted from blood. The origin of the receptors is a man between 70 and 80 years old in good health.

V gene TRBV19 combines with J gene TRBJ1-1, with 12 bases aligning to TRBD1. This CDR3 is built from 19 residues. Germline CDR1 LNHDA, CDR2 SQIVND (reference sequence). V was pared by 7 bases and J by 3 bases, with 18 bases of the junction left unmatched. The CDR3 DNA sequence: TGTGCCAGTACTCAGTTGCCACCCGGGACAGGGGGCAAAGACACTGAAGCTTTCTTT. Protein product: CASTQLPPGTGGKDTEAFF.

The table lists this clone with a few counts. CDR3 nucleotide sequence: TGTGCCAGCAGAAAAGGACAGGGATTGAATCAGCCCCAGCATTTT. This translates into CASRKGQGLNQPQHF. The genes are TRBV27 and TRBJ1-5; 8 nucleotides match TRBD1. Germline CDR1 and CDR2: MNHEY and SMNVEV (reference sequence). V lost 6 bases, J lost 4 bases, and 8 bases stayed unmatched. This CDR3 contains 15 residues.

CDR3 coding DNA: TGTGCCAGCAGCTCCGGACAGGACTCCTACGAGCAGTACTTC. Encoded protein: CASSSGQDSYEQYF. The V gene is TRBV13, the J gene TRBJ2-7; 7 bases are a match to TRBD1. Per the germline V gene, CDR1 is PRHDT and CDR2 is FYEKMQ (reference sequence). With V trimmed by 4 bases and J by 0 bases, 3 bases remained unmatched. The CDR3 runs 14 residues. The full variable domain, its missing parts supplied by reference TRBV13 and TRBJ2-7, is AAGVIQSPRHLIKEKRETATLKCYPIPRHDTVYWYQQGPGQDPQFLISFYEKMQSDKGSIPDRFSAQQFSDYHSELNMSSLELGDSALYFCASSSGQDSYEQYFGPGTRLTVT.

The chain employs TRBV4-3 and TRBJ1-2; D is ambiguous. The length of the CDR3 is 14 residues. Germline assignment: CDR1 LGHNA and CDR2 YSLEER. Trimming pared 4 bases from V and 2 bases from J, leaving 11 bases between. CDR3 nucleotide sequence: TGCGCCAGCAGCCCCAGCCTTGGGAACTATGGCTACACCTTC. Its protein product is CASSPSLGNYGYTF.

This clone has only a few counts. The rearrangement links TRBV5-1 to TRBJ1-5; no clear D. V was cut by 7 bases and J by 7 bases, with 18 bases left in between. There are 14 residues in the CDR3. The germline CDR1 and CDR2 sequences are SGHRS and YFSETQ. The CDR3 loop is CASAPDNAHQPQHF. The CDR3 nucleotides are TGCGCCAGCGCTCCCGACAACGCTCACCAGCCCCAGCATTTT.

With regard to this clone: At the DNA level, this CDR3 is encoded by other sequences in the same sample as well. The chain recombines TRBV5-6 with TRBJ1-4; D possibly corresponds to TRBD1 (6 bases). CDR1 is SGHDT and CDR2 is YYEEEE in the germline V gene. V was cut by 0 bases and J by 8 bases, with 11 bases left in between. CDR3 size: 14 residues. The DNA for the CDR3 is TGTGCCAGCAGCTTGGAACAGGGTGGGGAAAAACTGTTTTTT. Protein product: CASSLEQGGEKLFF.

The chain links TRBV11-2 to TRBJ2-5, with TRBD2 identical over 7 bases. The CDR3 is made up of 15 amino acids. J lost 5 bases, V lost 3 bases, and 9 bases had no gene match. Germline assignment: CDR1 SGHAT and CDR2 FQNNGV. CDR3 residues: CASSLGGGIPETQYF. CDR3 DNA sequence: TGTGCCAGCAGCTTGGGCGGGGGAATCCCCGAGACCCAGTACTTC.

The rearrangement links TRBV6-5 to TRBJ2-7; TRBD2 is a possible D gene (5 bases). This CDR3 region has 15 residues. Trimming cost V 5 bases and J 0 bases, with 14 bases left between them. The V gene's germline CDR1 is MNHEY and CDR2 SVGAGI. The CDR3 sequence: CASSPNIRGSYEQYF. The DNA of the CDR3 is TGTGCCAGCAGTCCCAATATTCGGGGCTCCTACGAGCAGTACTTC.

The chain carries TRBV6-1 and TRBJ2-7; tentative D call: TRBD1 (5 bases). The CDR3 length is 12 residues. From germline, CDR1 is MNHNS and CDR2 SASEGT. Trimming removed 7 bases from V and 4 bases from J, with 11 bases in between. CDR3 coding DNA: TGTGCCAGCATGGTGACAGCATACGAGCAGTACTTC. Translation gives CASMVTAYEQYF.

The V gene is TRBV7-3, the J gene TRBJ2-7, with 8 nucleotides matching TRBD1. The V gene's germline CDR1 is SGHTA and CDR2 FQGTGA. The CDR3 extends over 13 amino acids. V was clipped by 3 bases and J by 3 bases; unmatched bases: 1. DNA for the CDR3: TGTGCCAGCAGCTTGGGGACAGGCTACGAGCAGTACTTC. Its protein product is CASSLGTGYEQYF.

As DNA, the CDR3 is TGTGCCAGTAGTATGGCTCGGGGGCTTCAGACGCAGTATTTT. It specifies CASSMARGLQTQYF. This chain joins TRBV19 and TRBJ2-3; perhaps D is TRBD1 or TRBD2 (6 bases each). The CDR3 is 14 amino acids. V gave up 3 bases and J gave up 9 bases, with 16 bases separating them. In germline, CDR1 is LNHDA, CDR2 SQIVND (reference sequence).

The chain is built from TRBV5-1 and TRBJ2-3, with D hard to call. The ends were cut back, 0 bases at V and 4 bases at J, with 18 bases in the middle. CDR1 is SGHRS, CDR2 YFSETQ, per germline. The CDR3 length is 17 residues. In nucleotides, the CDR3 is TGCGCCAGCAGCTTGGCCGAGATAGGGTTGAGCGCAGATACGCAGTATTTT. It encodes CASSLAEIGLSADTQYF. Full variable domain (rest looked up from reference TRBV5-1 and TRBJ2-3): KAGVTQTPRYLIKTRGQQVTLSCSPISGHRSVSWYQQTPGQGLQFLFEYFSETQRNKGNFPGRFSGRQFSNSRSEMNVSTLELGDSALYLCASSLAEIGLSADTQYFGPGTRLTVL.

The chain uses TRBV30 and TRBJ1-1; no clear D gene. The CDR3 sequence is 13 residues long. V was shortened by 1 base and J by 1 base, with 7 bases between the two germline ends. The germline CDR1 and CDR2 sequences are GTSNPN and SVGIG (reference sequence). CDR3: CAWSGVGNTEAFF. As DNA, the CDR3 is TGTGCCTGGAGTGGGGTTGGGAACACTGAAGCTTTCTTT.

DNA for the CDR3: TGCGCCAGCACTGGCGGCCGTTGCAATCAGCCCCAGCATTTT. Translation gives CASTGGRCNQPQHF. The rearrangement uses TRBV10-1 and TRBJ1-5; D uncertain. Trimming stripped 7 bases from V and 2 bases from J, with 12 bases between. CDR1 is WNHNN, CDR2 SYGVQD, per germline (reference sequence). The CDR3 covers 14 residues.

The rearrangement uses TRBV28 and TRBJ2-3; TRBD2 matches at 12 bases. Germline-derived CDR1 and CDR2 are MDHEN and SYDVKM. V lost 5 bases and J lost 2; bases outside the gene matches: 20. The CDR3 consists of 21 residues. The CDR3 coding sequence is TGTGCCAGCAGTCTAGGGACAGTAGTCGTAGGGACTAGCGGGCTCACAGATACGCAGTATTTT. Its translation: CASSLGTVVVGTSGLTDTQYF.

The chain couples TRBV4-2 to TRBJ2-7, with 9 bases fitting TRBD2. CDR1 is LGHNA, CDR2 YNFKEQ, per germline. V shed 4 bases, J shed 2 bases, and the junction held 15 bases outside the gene matches. The CDR3 extends over 18 amino acids. In DNA, the CDR3 is TGTGCCAGCAGCCCCATCGTGCCGACTAGCGGTTACACCTACGAGCAGTACTTC. Its protein is CASSPIVPTSGYTYEQYF.

This clone was seen a few times. This chain links TRBV6-5 with TRBJ2-7; D might be TRBD2 (5 bases). Trimming removed 2 bases at V and 6 bases at J, with 17 bases between. The CDR3 is made up of 15 amino acids. Germline CDR1 reads MNHEY; CDR2 reads SVGAGI. The DNA of the CDR3 is TGTGCCAGCAGTTACGGTGCGGGTCGCTCTCTCGAGCAGTACTTC. Amino acid sequence: CASSYGAGRSLEQYF.

V is TRBV19 and J is TRBJ2-7; tentatively, D is TRBD1 (5 bases). V was pared by 3 bases and J by 2 bases, with 8 bases between. The CDR3 is 13 residues long. Germline values: CDR1 LNHDA, CDR2 SQIVND (reference sequence). In DNA, the CDR3 is TGTGCCAGTAGTATCAGGGTGGCCTACGAGCAGTACTTC. Its protein is CASSIRVAYEQYF.